This is a list of T cell receptor beta chains from one sample in a study of early T cells in non-severe SARS-CoV-2 infection. TCRdb fed the 5' RACE reads into MiXCR, producing one record per CDR3 protein. The sample has 80,000 or so distinct CDR3 sequences, roughly 16% seen once. Sequencing input: whole blood. The receptors come from an adult who was a healthcare worker with PCR-confirmed SARS-CoV-2 infection or an uninfected control (not recorded which). CDR3s leave out the opening cysteine and the closing phenylalanine or tryptophan. The D gene is left open where the match is weak.

CDR3aa: ASRRNAGGTIGYT
d_gene: TRBD1
v_gene: TRBV5-1
j_gene: TRBJ1-2

CDR3aa: ASSLGGASGANVLT
d_gene: .
v_gene: TRBV27
j_gene: TRBJ2-6

CDR3aa: ATSDVPGQGPRTQY
d_gene: TRBD1
v_gene: TRBV24-1
j_gene: TRBJ2-3

CDR3aa: SVAEVGFAGELF
d_gene: .
v_gene: TRBV29-1
j_gene: TRBJ2-2

CDR3aa: ASSLGQGPNTEAF
d_gene: TRBD1
v_gene: TRBV7-6
j_gene: TRBJ1-1

CDR3aa: ASTPRGPNTEAF
d_gene: .
v_gene: TRBV25-1
j_gene: TRBJ1-1

CDR3aa: ASSLAEVRGEAF
d_gene: .
v_gene: TRBV7-2
j_gene: TRBJ1-1

CDR3aa: ASSLLMTSSGNEQF
d_gene: TRBD2
v_gene: TRBV3-1
j_gene: TRBJ2-1

CDR3aa: ASSVLSGSTEAF
d_gene: .
v_gene: TRBV12-3/TRBV12-4
j_gene: TRBJ1-1

CDR3aa: ASSPRETDTQY
d_gene: .
v_gene: TRBV5-1
j_gene: TRBJ2-3

CDR3aa: ASRAAGLDTEAF
d_gene: .
v_gene: TRBV6-5
j_gene: TRBJ1-1

CDR3aa: ASTGRGLGNEQF
d_gene: .
v_gene: TRBV13
j_gene: TRBJ2-1

CDR3aa: ASSPDIINTGELF
d_gene: .
v_gene: TRBV18
j_gene: TRBJ2-2

CDR3aa: ASSRGQGRGNTGELF
d_gene: TRBD1
v_gene: TRBV5-6
j_gene: TRBJ2-2

CDR3aa: ASSPQVGNEQF
d_gene: .
v_gene: TRBV7-8
j_gene: TRBJ2-1

CDR3aa: ASSFSDLGLISYEQY
d_gene: .
v_gene: TRBV7-9
j_gene: TRBJ2-7

CDR3aa: ASAGPAAEAF
d_gene: .
v_gene: TRBV25-1
j_gene: TRBJ1-1

CDR3aa: ASSQDSWRGGTGELF
d_gene: TRBD2
v_gene: TRBV4-1
j_gene: TRBJ2-2

CDR3aa: ATAASTDTQY
d_gene: .
v_gene: TRBV15
j_gene: TRBJ2-3

CDR3aa: ASSPPGGPNYGYT
d_gene: .
v_gene: TRBV7-8
j_gene: TRBJ1-2

CDR3aa: ASSLRPGRGEQF
d_gene: .
v_gene: TRBV7-2
j_gene: TRBJ2-1

CDR3aa: ASSLVVPGTSSYEQY
d_gene: .
v_gene: TRBV11-2
j_gene: TRBJ2-7

CDR3aa: ASSREGTEAF
d_gene: .
v_gene: TRBV21-1
j_gene: TRBJ1-1

CDR3aa: ASSLGGAGAEAF
d_gene: .
v_gene: TRBV5-4
j_gene: TRBJ1-1

CDR3aa: ASRYRGSTDTQY
d_gene: .
v_gene: TRBV19
j_gene: TRBJ2-3

CDR3aa: ASSPGGSGGQGRAF
d_gene: TRBD1
v_gene: TRBV28
j_gene: TRBJ1-1

CDR3aa: SGGGTYEQY
d_gene: TRBD2
v_gene: TRBV20-1
j_gene: TRBJ2-7

CDR3aa: SARAPGGALH
d_gene: TRBD1
v_gene: TRBV20-1
j_gene: TRBJ1-6

CDR3aa: SARDPWTDSGNTIY
d_gene: .
v_gene: TRBV20-1
j_gene: TRBJ1-3

CDR3aa: ASSLEWDSEQF
d_gene: .
v_gene: TRBV7-6
j_gene: TRBJ2-1

CDR3aa: ASSPGPGLYEQY
d_gene: .
v_gene: TRBV7-2
j_gene: TRBJ2-7